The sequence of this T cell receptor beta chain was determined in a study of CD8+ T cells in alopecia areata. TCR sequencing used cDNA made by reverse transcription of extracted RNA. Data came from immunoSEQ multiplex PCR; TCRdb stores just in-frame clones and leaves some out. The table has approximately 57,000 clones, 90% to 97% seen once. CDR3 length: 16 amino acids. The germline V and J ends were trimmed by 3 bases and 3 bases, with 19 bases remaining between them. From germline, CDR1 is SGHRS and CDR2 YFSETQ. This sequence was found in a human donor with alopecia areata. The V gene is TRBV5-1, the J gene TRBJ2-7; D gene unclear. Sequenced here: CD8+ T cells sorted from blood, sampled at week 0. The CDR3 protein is CASSSKDGALNYEQYF. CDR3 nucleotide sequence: TGCGCCAGCAGCTCGAAGGACGGTGCCCTCAACTACGAGCAGTACTTC. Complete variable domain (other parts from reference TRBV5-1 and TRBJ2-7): KAGVTQTPRYLIKTRGQQVTLSCSPISGHRSVSWYQQTPGQGLQFLFEYFSETQRNKGNFPGRFSGRQFSNSRSEMNVSTLELGDSALYLCASSSKDGALNYEQYFGPGTRLTVT.